One T cell receptor (beta chain) is described in this entry. This sample stems from a study of T cell responses to AZD1222 COVID-19 vaccine. Sequenced by immunoSEQ multiplex PCR; TCRdb stores in-frame clones only, minus some. The table has some 99,000 clones, 90% to 95% seen once. V shed 4 bases and J shed 8 bases, with 17 bases lying between them. Germline CDR1 is LGHDT and CDR2 is YNNKEL (reference sequence). The CDR3 covers 15 residues. Source: peripheral blood, taken on day 0 of AZD1222 vaccination. This receptor was taken from an adult in good health. V is TRBV3-1 (or the pseudogene TRBV3-2) and J is TRBJ1-4; D might be TRBD1 (5 bases). The CDR3 bases are TGTGCCAGCAGCCCCTACGGGGGGAGGATGGAAAAACTGTTTTTT. Protein product: CASSPYGGRMEKLFF.